This paragraph reports one TCR beta chain. Its antigen specificity is not known. No much larger clone exists at a distance of one base, and base qualities are not known. This sample is drawn from a study of brain T cells in children with intractable seizures (dated by TCRdb to 2020 to 2022). Context from the whole study: Resected brain tissue from about 48 pediatric epilepsy surgery cases was initially screened for immune gene transcripts with a NanoString immunology panel. Of the approximately twelve selected surgery cases, pre-surgery blood was also sequenced for eight, so four had brain tissue only. Study-wide findings and limitations: Viral specificity was inferred only from CDR3 sequence similarity, and patients' HCMV serostatus was unknown. Sequencing depth differed between pre- and post-surgery blood, so clones missing from the pre-surgery sample may reflect undersampling.

TCR beta chain sequences were generated from genomic DNA using the immunoSEQ assay. Regarding the original processing steps: CDR3 sequences that did not begin with the conserved framework cysteine at position 104 were removed manually. Clonality was calculated as one minus the normalized Shannon's Diversity Index, with values ranging from 0 (maximal diversity) to 1 (oligoclonal). Chi-squared comparison-of-proportions tests assessed whether the same CDR3 differed in frequency between samples, such as brain versus blood. Public clonotypes were identified through searches of immuneACCESS, and similarity to known antiviral clonotypes was evaluated with the VDJdb browser. The immuneACCESS repertoire file appears here via TCRdb, limited to in-frame rearrangements. These files lack a portion of the clones; in checked studies, under half of the deficit traces to unresolved V genes, and the cause of the others is not known. Clone size and the V and J calls come from that table; the DNA yielded D and trimming. The sample contains 75,000 to 80,000 clones, about 93% of them found a single time. The biggest ten clones account for over 1.5% of the sample.

The sample's time point label, decoded: resected brain tissue, or blood drawn just prior to surgery. The surgery cases that showed the highest brain T cell transcript signatures were chosen for TCR beta chain sequencing of brain tissue, and of blood when it was available. Before surgery, patients had received at least one anti-epileptic drug. TCR-sequenced patients were children with drug-resistant epilepsy due to tuberous sclerosis complex, focal cortical dysplasia, Rasmussen encephalitis or hemimegalencephaly. Bulk genomic DNA was extracted from unsorted brain tissue and whole blood with the Monarch genomic DNA purification kit. The receptor's source is a boy in the first two years of life with tuberous sclerosis and intractable seizures. The sample in question was peripheral blood, obtained at surgery.

The nucleotides are TGTGCCAGTAGCAGACAGGGGGGGCCTGAAGCTTTCTTT. This gives the protein CASSRQGGPEAFF. The chain uses TRBV19 and TRBJ1-1; TRBD1 aligns with 9 central bases. Per the germline V gene (reference sequence), LNHDA is the CDR1 and SQIVND is the CDR2. The CDR3, cysteine through phenylalanine, is 13 amino acids long. Just CDR3 DNA is preserved here, 39 bases in frame from base 1. For this chain, trimming is 6 bases at the V end and 6 bases at the J end, and the number of junction bases without a gene match is 5.